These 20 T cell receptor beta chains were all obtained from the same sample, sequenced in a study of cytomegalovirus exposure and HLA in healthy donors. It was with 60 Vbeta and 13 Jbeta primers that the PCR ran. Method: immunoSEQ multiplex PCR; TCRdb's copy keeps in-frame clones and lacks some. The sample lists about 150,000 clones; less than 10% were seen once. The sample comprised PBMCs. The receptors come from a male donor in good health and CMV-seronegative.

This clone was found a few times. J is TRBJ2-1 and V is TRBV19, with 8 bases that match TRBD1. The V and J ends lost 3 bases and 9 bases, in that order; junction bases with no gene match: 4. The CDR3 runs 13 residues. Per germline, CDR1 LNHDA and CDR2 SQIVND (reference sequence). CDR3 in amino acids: CASSMQGAGEQFF. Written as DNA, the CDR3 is TGTGCCAGTAGTATGCAGGGGGCCGGTGAGCAGTTCTTC.

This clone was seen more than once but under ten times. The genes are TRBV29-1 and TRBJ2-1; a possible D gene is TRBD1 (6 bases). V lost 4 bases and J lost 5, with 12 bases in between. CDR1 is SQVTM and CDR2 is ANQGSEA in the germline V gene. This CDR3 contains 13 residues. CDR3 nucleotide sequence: TGCAGCGTTGCTCTTGACAGGAACAATGAGCAGTTCTTC. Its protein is CSVALDRNNEQFF.

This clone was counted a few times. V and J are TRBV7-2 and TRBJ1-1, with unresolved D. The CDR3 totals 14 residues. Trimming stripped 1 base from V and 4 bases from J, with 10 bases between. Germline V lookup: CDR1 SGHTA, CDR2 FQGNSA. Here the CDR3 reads CASSLGLGVTEAFF. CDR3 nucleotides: TGTGCCAGCAGCTTAGGGCTTGGTGTCACTGAAGCTTTCTTT.

DNA of the CDR3: TGTGCCAGTAGGCCCAACTCGAACACCGGGGAGCTGTTTTTT. Translating gives CASRPNSNTGELFF. The chain links TRBV19 to TRBJ2-2; no clear D gene. The germline gives CDR1 LNHDA, CDR2 SQIVND (reference sequence). The CDR3 spans 14 residues. V dropped 6 bases and J dropped 0 bases, with 8 bases sitting between them.

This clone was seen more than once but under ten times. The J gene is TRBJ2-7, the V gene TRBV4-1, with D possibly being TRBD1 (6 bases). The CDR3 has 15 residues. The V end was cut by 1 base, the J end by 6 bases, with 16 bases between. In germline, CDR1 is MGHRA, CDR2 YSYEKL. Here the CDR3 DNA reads TGCGCCAGCAGCCAAGGCCCCAGGGGCTCTGGCGAGCAGTACTTC. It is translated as CASSQGPRGSGEQYF.

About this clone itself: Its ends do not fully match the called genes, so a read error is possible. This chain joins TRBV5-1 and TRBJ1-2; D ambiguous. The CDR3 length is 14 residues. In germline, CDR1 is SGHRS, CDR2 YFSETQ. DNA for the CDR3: TGCGCCAACAGCTTTAGAGGAGCTAACTATGGCTACACCTTC. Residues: CANSFRGANYGYTF. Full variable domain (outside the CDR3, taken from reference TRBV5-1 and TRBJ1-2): KAGVTQTPRYLIKTRGQQVTLSCSPISGHRSVSWYQQTPGQGLQFLFEYFSETQRNKGNFPGRFSGRQFSNSRSEMNVSTLELGDSALYLCANSFRGANYGYTFGSGTRLTVV.

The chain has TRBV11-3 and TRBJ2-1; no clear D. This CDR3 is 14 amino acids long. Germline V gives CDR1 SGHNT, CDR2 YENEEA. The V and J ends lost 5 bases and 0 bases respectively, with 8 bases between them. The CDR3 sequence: CASSHSNSYNEQFF. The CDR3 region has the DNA TGTGCCAGCAGCCACAGTAACTCCTACAATGAGCAGTTCTTC.

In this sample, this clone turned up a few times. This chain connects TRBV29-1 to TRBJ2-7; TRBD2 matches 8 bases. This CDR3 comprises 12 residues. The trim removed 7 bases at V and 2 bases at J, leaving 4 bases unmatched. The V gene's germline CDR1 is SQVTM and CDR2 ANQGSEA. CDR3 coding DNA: TGCAGCGCCGGGGGGGACCCCTACGAGCAGTACTTC. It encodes CSAGGDPYEQYF.

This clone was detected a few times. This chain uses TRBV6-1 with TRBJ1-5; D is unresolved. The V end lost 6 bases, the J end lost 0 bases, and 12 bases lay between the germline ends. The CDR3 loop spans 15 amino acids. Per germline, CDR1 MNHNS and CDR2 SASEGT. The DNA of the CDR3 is TGTGCCAGCAGCATCGGACTGATTAGCAATCAGCCCCAGCATTTT. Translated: CASSIGLISNQPQHF.

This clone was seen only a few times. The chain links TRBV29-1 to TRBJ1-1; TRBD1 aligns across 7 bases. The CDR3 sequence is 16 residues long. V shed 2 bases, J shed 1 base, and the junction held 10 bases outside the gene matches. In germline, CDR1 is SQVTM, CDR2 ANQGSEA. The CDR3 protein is CSVERGLWTSNTEAFF. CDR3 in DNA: TGCAGCGTTGAAAGGGGGCTGTGGACATCGAACACTGAAGCTTTCTTT.

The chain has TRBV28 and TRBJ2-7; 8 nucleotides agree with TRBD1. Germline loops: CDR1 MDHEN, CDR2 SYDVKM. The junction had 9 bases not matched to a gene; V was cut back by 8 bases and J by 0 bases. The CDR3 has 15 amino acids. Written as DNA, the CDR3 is TGTGCCAGCGCAACAGGGGGGACAGACTCCTACGAGCAGTACTTC. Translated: CASATGGTDSYEQYF.

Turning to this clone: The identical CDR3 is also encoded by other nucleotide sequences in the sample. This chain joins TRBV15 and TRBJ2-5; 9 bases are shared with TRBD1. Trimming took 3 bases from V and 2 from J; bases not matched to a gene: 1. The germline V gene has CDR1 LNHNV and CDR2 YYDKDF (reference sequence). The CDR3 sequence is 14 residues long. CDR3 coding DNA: TGTGCCACCAGCAGGGACAGGGGTCAAGAGACCCAGTACTTC. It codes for CATSRDRGQETQYF.

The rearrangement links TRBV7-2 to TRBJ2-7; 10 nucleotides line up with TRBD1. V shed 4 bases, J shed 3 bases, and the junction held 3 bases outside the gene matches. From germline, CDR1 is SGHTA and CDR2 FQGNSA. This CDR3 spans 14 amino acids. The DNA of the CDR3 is TGTGCCAGCAGCTCTGGGACAGGGGACTACGAGCAGTACTTC. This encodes CASSSGTGDYEQYF. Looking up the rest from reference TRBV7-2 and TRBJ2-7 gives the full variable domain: GAGVSQSPSNKVTEKGKDVELRCDPISGHTALYWYRQSLGQGLEFLIYFQGNSAPDKSGLPSDRFSAERTGGSVSTLTIQRTQQEDSAVYLCASSSGTGDYEQYFGPGTRLTVT.

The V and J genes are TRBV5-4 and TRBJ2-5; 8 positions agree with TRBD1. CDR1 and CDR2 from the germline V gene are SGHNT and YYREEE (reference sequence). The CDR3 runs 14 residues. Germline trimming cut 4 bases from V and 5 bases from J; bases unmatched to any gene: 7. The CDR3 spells CASSARGRGETQYF. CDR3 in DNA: TGTGCCAGCAGCGCCAGGGGGCGAGGGGAGACCCAGTACTTC.

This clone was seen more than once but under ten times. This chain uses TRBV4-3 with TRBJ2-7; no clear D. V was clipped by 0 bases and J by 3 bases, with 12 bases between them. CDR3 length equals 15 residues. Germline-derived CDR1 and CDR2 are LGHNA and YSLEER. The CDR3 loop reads CASSQDQESDYEQYF. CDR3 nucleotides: TGCGCCAGCAGCCAAGATCAGGAAAGTGACTACGAGCAGTACTTC.

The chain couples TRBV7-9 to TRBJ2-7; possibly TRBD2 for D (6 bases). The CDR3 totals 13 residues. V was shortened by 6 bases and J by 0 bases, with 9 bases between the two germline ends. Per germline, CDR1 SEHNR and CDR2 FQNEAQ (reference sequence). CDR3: CASSAGLSYEQYF. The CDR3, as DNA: TGTGCCAGCAGTGCGGGACTCTCCTACGAGCAGTACTTC.

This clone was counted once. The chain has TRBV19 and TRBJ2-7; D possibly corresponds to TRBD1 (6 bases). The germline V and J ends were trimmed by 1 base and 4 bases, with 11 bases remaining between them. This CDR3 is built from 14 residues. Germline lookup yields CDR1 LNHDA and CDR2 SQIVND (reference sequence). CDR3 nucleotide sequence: TGTGCCAGTAGTATAGGCAGGGGATCGTACGAGCAGTACTTC. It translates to CASSIGRGSYEQYF.

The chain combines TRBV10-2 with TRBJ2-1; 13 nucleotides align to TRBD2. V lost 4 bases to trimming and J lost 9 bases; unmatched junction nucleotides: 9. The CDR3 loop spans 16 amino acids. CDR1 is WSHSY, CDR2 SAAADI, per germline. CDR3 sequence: CASSAKTSGGGSEQFF. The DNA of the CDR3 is TGCGCCAGCAGTGCAAAAACTAGCGGGGGGGGGTCTGAGCAGTTCTTC.

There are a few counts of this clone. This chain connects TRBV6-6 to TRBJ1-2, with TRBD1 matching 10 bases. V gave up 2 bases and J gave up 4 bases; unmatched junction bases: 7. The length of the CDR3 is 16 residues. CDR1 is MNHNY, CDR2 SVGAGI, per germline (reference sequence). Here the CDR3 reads CASSYGRDRGSYGYTF. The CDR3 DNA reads TGTGCCAGCAGTTACGGCCGGGACAGGGGCTCCTATGGCTACACCTTC.

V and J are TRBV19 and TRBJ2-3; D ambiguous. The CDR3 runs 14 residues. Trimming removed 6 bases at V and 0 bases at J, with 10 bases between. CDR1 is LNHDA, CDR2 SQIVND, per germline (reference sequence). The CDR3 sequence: CASRGGPSTDTQYF. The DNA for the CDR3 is TGTGCCAGTAGGGGTGGGCCAAGCACAGATACGCAGTATTTT.